The 19 T cell receptor beta chains below all came from one sample that was sequenced in a study of control samples from healthy donors and cancer patients. Data came from immunoSEQ multiplex PCR; TCRdb stores just in-frame clones and leaves some out. The repertoire holds roughly 120,000 clones, 70% to 90% seen once, with 3.2% in the top ten. The specimen was blood. The origin of the receptors is a man over 45 in good health.

This clone appeared a few times. The CDR3 nucleotides read TGTGCCAGCAGTGAATTTACCGTCACCGCTTATGGCTACACCTTC. Translated, it gives CASSEFTVTAYGYTF. This sequence joins TRBV6-1 and TRBJ1-2; D is unclear. CDR3 length: 15 residues. In germline, CDR1 is MNHNS, CDR2 SASEGT. Trimming took 2 bases from V and 5 from J, leaving 15 bases between them.

This clone showed up just a few times. The genes are TRBV5-4 and TRBJ2-1; D perhaps matches TRBD1 (5 bases). The CDR3 is made up of 15 amino acids. Germline assignment: CDR1 SGHNT and CDR2 YYREEE (reference sequence). V lost 4 bases to trimming and J lost 0 bases, with 11 bases between them. CDR3 coding DNA: TGTGCCAGCAGCCCAGGGCTGAGCTCCTACAATGAGCAGTTCTTC. This gives the protein CASSPGLSSYNEQFF. Full variable domain (remainder filled in from reference TRBV5-4 and TRBJ2-1): ETGVTQSPTHLIKTRGQQVTLRCSSQSGHNTVSWYQQALGQGPQFIFQYYREEENGRGNFPPRFSGLQFPNYSSELNVNALELDDSALYLCASSPGLSSYNEQFFGPGTRLTVL.

The V and J genes are TRBV7-9 and TRBJ2-3, with TRBD1 identical over 8 bases. After removal of 3 bases from V and 4 bases from J, the junction contained 9 bases not matched to a gene. This CDR3 is 16 amino acids long. CDR1 and CDR2 from the germline V gene are SEHNR and FQNEAQ (reference sequence). CDR3 nucleotides: TGTGCCAGCAGCTTCCCACAGGGGGTTAGGGCAGATACGCAGTATTTT. Amino acid sequence: CASSFPQGVRADTQYF.

This chain uses TRBV5-5 with TRBJ2-5; D is unclear. Germline assignment: CDR1 SGHKS and CDR2 YYEKEE (reference sequence). V gave up 4 bases and J gave up 5 bases, with 15 bases separating them. The CDR3 totals 14 residues. The CDR3, as DNA: TGTGCCAGCAGCCCCGCAAATATCGGGGAGACCCAGTACTTC. Encoded protein: CASSPANIGETQYF. Full variable domain (remainder filled in from reference TRBV5-5 and TRBJ2-5): DAGVTQSPTHLIKTRGQQVTLRCSPISGHKSVSWYQQVLGQGPQFIFQYYEKEERGRGNFPDRFSARQFPNYSSELNVNALLLGDSALYLCASSPANIGETQYFGPGTRLLVL.

The CDR3 protein is CASSPSGGAGQPQHF. The CDR3 coding sequence is TGTGCCAGCTCACCATCCGGGGGCGCGGGTCAGCCCCAGCATTTT. V is TRBV18 and J is TRBJ1-5, with a possible D match to TRBD1 (6 bases). Trimming shortened V by 2 bases and J by 6 bases, and 14 bases separated the two germline ends. In germline, CDR1 is KGHSH, CDR2 LQKENI. The CDR3 has 15 amino acids.

This chain connects TRBV5-1 to TRBJ1-2; D might be TRBD1 (6 bases). V shed 4 bases and J shed 1 base, with 20 bases lying between them. The CDR3 covers 17 residues. The germline gives CDR1 SGHRS, CDR2 YFSETQ. CDR3 amino acids: CASSPGRTAEINYGYTF. The CDR3 DNA reads as TGCGCCAGCAGCCCGGGTCGGACAGCGGAGATTAACTATGGCTACACCTTC.

About this clone: Relative to the germline gene, one junction end is altered; a read error may explain this. The chain uses TRBV12-3 or TRBV12-4 and TRBJ1-2; TRBD1 agrees at 7 bases. CDR3 size: 13 residues. The CDR3 DNA is TGTGCCAGCACTTTAACAGGGGATCTTGGCTACACCTTC. Protein sequence: CASTLTGDLGYTF.

The V and J genes are TRBV5-1 and TRBJ2-7; the match to TRBD1 covers 9 bases. The CDR3 has 15 amino acids. The J segment lost 2 bases and the V segment lost 4 bases, leaving 7 bases of the junction unmatched. Germline CDR1 and CDR2: SGHRS and YFSETQ. DNA of the CDR3: TGCGCCAGCAGCCCGGCGAGACAGGGGGCCTACGAGCAGTACTTC. It specifies CASSPARQGAYEQYF.

The V and J genes are TRBV4-1 and TRBJ2-1; TRBD1 matches 7 bases. From germline, CDR1 is MGHRA and CDR2 YSYEKL. This CDR3 is built from 12 residues. V shed 5 bases, J shed 10 bases, and the junction held 5 bases outside the gene matches. CDR3 nucleotide sequence: TGCGCCAGCAGCGCCCGGACAGGCGAGCAGTTCTTC. This sequence encodes CASSARTGEQFF.

This chain joins TRBV9 and TRBJ1-1; 7 bases are a match to TRBD1. After removal of 4 bases from V and 2 bases from J, the junction contained 11 bases not matched to a gene. This CDR3 has 16 amino acids. Germline loops: CDR1 SGDLS, CDR2 YYNGEE. In nucleotides, the CDR3 is TGTGCCAGCAGCCCAGGCCCGGACAGGCTTAACACTGAAGCTTTCTTT. It yields the protein CASSPGPDRLNTEAFF.

The CDR3 is CAWSYSSYEQYF. CDR3 DNA sequence: TGTGCCTGGAGTTACAGTTCCTACGAGCAGTACTTC. The chain combines TRBV30 with TRBJ2-7; D gene uncertain. Germline V gene lookup returns CDR1 GTSNPN and CDR2 SVGIG (reference sequence). V gave up 2 bases and J gave up 1 base, with 6 bases separating them. CDR3 length equals 12 residues. The entire variable domain, with the rest obtained from reference TRBV30 and TRBJ2-7, is as follows: SQTIHQWPATLVQPVGSPLSLECTVEGTSNPNLYWYRQAAGRGLQLLFYSVGIGQISSEVPQNLSASRPQDRQFILSSKKLLLSDSGFYLCAWSYSSYEQYFGPGTRLTVT.

Written as DNA, the CDR3 is TGTGCCAGCAGCTTAACTGGGGGCATCACCGGGGAGCTGTTTTTT. The encoded protein is CASSLTGGITGELFF. This chain connects TRBV7-3 to TRBJ2-2, with D perhaps matching TRBD1 (6 bases). The V gene's germline CDR1 is SGHTA and CDR2 FQGTGA. The V end lost 0 bases, the J end lost 4 bases, and 9 bases lay between the germline ends. There are 15 residues in the CDR3.

This rearrangement joins TRBV5-1 to TRBJ2-7; 7 bases align to TRBD1. V lost 4 bases and J lost 3; bases outside the gene matches: 13. The CDR3 covers 16 residues. CDR1 SGHRS and CDR2 YFSETQ come from the germline V gene. The CDR3 DNA is TGCGCCAGCAGCCCCAGGGTCGGGACAGAAATCTACGAGCAGTACTTC. Amino acid sequence: CASSPRVGTEIYEQYF. Looking up the rest from reference TRBV5-1 and TRBJ2-7 gives the full variable domain: KAGVTQTPRYLIKTRGQQVTLSCSPISGHRSVSWYQQTPGQGLQFLFEYFSETQRNKGNFPGRFSGRQFSNSRSEMNVSTLELGDSALYLCASSPRVGTEIYEQYFGPGTRLTVT.

The V call is TRBV3-1 (or the pseudogene TRBV3-2), the J call TRBJ2-1, with 8 bases fitting TRBD1. The V segment lost 3 bases and the J segment 0 bases; nucleotides outside the gene matches: 10. Germline-derived CDR1 and CDR2 are LGHDT and YNNKEL (reference sequence). The CDR3 extends over 18 amino acids. Here the CDR3 reads CASSQALDRASSYNEQFF. CDR3 nucleotides: TGTGCCAGCAGCCAGGCCCTGGACAGGGCGAGCTCCTACAATGAGCAGTTCTTC.

The chain carries TRBV15 and TRBJ1-1; D is uncertain. The CDR3 is 12 amino acids. Germline V CDR1 and CDR2: LNHNV, YYDKDF (reference sequence). V was cut by 1 base and J by 11 bases, with 11 bases left in between. The CDR3 region is CATSRAGGSAFF. CDR3 coding DNA: TGTGCCACCAGCAGAGCTGGCGGGAGTGCTTTCTTT.

This clone was recorded only once. V is TRBV28 and J is TRBJ2-7; possibly TRBD1 for D (6 bases). Trimming took 6 bases from V and 0 from J, leaving 15 bases between them. The CDR3 spans 15 residues. Germline values: CDR1 MDHEN, CDR2 SYDVKM. The CDR3 loop is CASSDGTPSSYEQYF. The CDR3 nucleotides are TGTGCCAGCAGCGACGGGACACCGAGCTCCTACGAGCAGTACTTC.

V usage is TRBV24-1 and J usage is TRBJ2-2; D might be TRBD1 (6 bases). The V gene's germline CDR1 is KGHDR and CDR2 SFDVKD. CDR3 length: 16 amino acids. V was clipped by 4 bases and J by 0 bases, with 11 bases between them. The CDR3 DNA sequence: TGTGCCACCAGTGAGGACAGTCGCGCGAACACCGGGGAGCTGTTTTTT. This encodes CATSEDSRANTGELFF.

V usage is TRBV5-6 and J usage is TRBJ2-2; no definite D call. The CDR3 is 14 residues long. Trimming shortened V by 1 base and J by 1 base, and 5 bases separated the two germline ends. Germline CDR1 is SGHDT and CDR2 is YYEEEE. CDR3 nucleotides: TGTGCCAGCAGCTTGTTTCAGAACACCGGGGAGCTGTTTTTT. It yields the protein CASSLFQNTGELFF.

The J gene is TRBJ2-3, the V gene TRBV27; TRBD2 aligns across 8 bases. The CDR3 runs to 16 residues. Germline CDR1 reads MNHEY; CDR2 reads SMNVEV (reference sequence). Trimming took 8 bases from V and 2 from J; bases not matched to a gene: 12. Here the CDR3 reads CASGKGLVGDTDTQYF. The CDR3 bases are TGTGCCAGCGGTAAGGGACTAGTCGGGGACACAGATACGCAGTATTTT.